A selection of T cell receptor beta chains follows, all from one sample in a study of blood T cell repertoires in COVID-19. This table comes from immunoSEQ multiplex PCR, and its TCRdb copy is limited to in-frame clones, with some not included. The repertoire includes 350,000 to 450,000 clones, roughly 90% of them detected once, and 1.4% sits in the top ten. Material: PBMCs or T cells enriched from blood (not recorded which). The receptors stem from a woman aged 18-29 years who had been exposed to COVID-19. Both conserved end residues are part of each CDR3. The D gene is left open where the match is weak. Clone size appears in some rows only: once, few, many, or a class for an expanded clone.

j_call: TRBJ1-1; cdr3_length: 16; v_call: TRBV19; d_call: TRBD1; clone_size: -; cdr3_aa: CASRYRPGQGNTEAFF; cdr3_nt: TGTGCCAGTAGGTACCGGCCCGGACAGGGGAACACTGAAGCTTTCTTT
j_call: TRBJ1-3; cdr3_length: 16; v_call: TRBV15; d_call: -; clone_size: -; cdr3_aa: CATSRDRTAGGNTIYF; cdr3_nt: TGTGCCACCAGCAGAGATCGGACCGCGGGTGGAAACACCATATATTTT
j_call: TRBJ2-3; cdr3_length: 16; v_call: TRBV5-4; d_call: TRBD2; clone_size: -; cdr3_aa: CASSPGLSEMTDTQYF; cdr3_nt: TGTGCCAGCAGCCCGGGACTATCGGAGATGACAGATACGCAGTATTTT
j_call: TRBJ2-3; cdr3_length: 16; v_call: TRBV5-1; d_call: TRBD2; clone_size: few; cdr3_aa: CASSFGVAGSTDTQYF; cdr3_nt: TGCGCCAGCAGCTTCGGAGTAGCGGGGAGCACAGATACGCAGTATTTT
j_call: TRBJ1-1; cdr3_length: 10; v_call: TRBV28; d_call: -; clone_size: -; cdr3_aa: CATADTEAFF; cdr3_nt: TGTGCCACCGCGGACACTGAAGCTTTCTTT
j_call: TRBJ2-3; cdr3_length: 11; v_call: TRBV5-3; d_call: -; clone_size: once; cdr3_aa: CAYRVRDTQYF; cdr3_nt: TGTGCCTACAGGGTCCGGGATACGCAGTATTTT
j_call: TRBJ1-1; cdr3_length: 20; v_call: TRBV23-1; d_call: TRBD1; clone_size: -; cdr3_aa: CASSQNLRDRGRPPRTEAFF; cdr3_nt: TGCGCCAGCAGCCAAAACCTCCGGGACAGGGGGCGCCCCCCGAGGACTGAAGCTTTCTTT
j_call: TRBJ2-3; cdr3_length: 14; v_call: TRBV5-4; d_call: -; clone_size: -; cdr3_aa: CASRREGGADTQYF; cdr3_nt: TGTGCCAGCAGGCGAGAAGGAGGGGCAGATACGCAGTATTTT
j_call: TRBJ2-3; cdr3_length: 17; v_call: TRBV4-3; d_call: TRBD2; clone_size: -; cdr3_aa: CASSSHPSGGGSDTQYF; cdr3_nt: TGCGCCAGCAGCTCGCACCCCAGCGGGGGGGGCTCAGATACGCAGTATTTT
j_call: TRBJ1-2; cdr3_length: 16; v_call: TRBV5-8; d_call: -; clone_size: -; cdr3_aa: CASSPNTRQDHYGYTF; cdr3_nt: TGTGCCAGCAGTCCTAACACCAGACAGGACCACTATGGCTACACCTTC
j_call: TRBJ1-2; cdr3_length: 13; v_call: TRBV28; d_call: -; clone_size: once; cdr3_aa: CASSFDSVYGYTF; cdr3_nt: TGTGCCAGCAGTTTTGACAGTGTCTATGGCTACACCTTC
j_call: TRBJ1-2; cdr3_length: 12; v_call: TRBV28; d_call: -; clone_size: -; cdr3_aa: CASSSTDYGYTF; cdr3_nt: TGTGCCAGCAGTTCGACAGACTATGGCTACACCTTC
j_call: TRBJ2-3; cdr3_length: 13; v_call: TRBV19; d_call: TRBD2; clone_size: -; cdr3_aa: CASEAGRTDTQYF; cdr3_nt: TGTGCCAGTGAAGCGGGGAGGACAGATACGCAGTATTTT
j_call: TRBJ2-7; cdr3_length: 12; v_call: TRBV6-5; d_call: -; clone_size: -; cdr3_aa: CASSSPSYEQYF; cdr3_nt: TGTGCCAGCAGTTCCCCGTCCTACGAGCAGTACTTC
j_call: TRBJ2-3; cdr3_length: 17; v_call: TRBV10-3; d_call: TRBD2; clone_size: -; cdr3_aa: CAISESPSGGLTDTQYF; cdr3_nt: TGTGCCATCAGTGAGTCGCCTAGCGGGGGCCTCACAGATACGCAGTATTTT
j_call: TRBJ2-7; cdr3_length: 14; v_call: TRBV27; d_call: TRBD1; clone_size: -; cdr3_aa: CATSGGQVAGEQYF; cdr3_nt: TGTGCCACCTCAGGCGGACAGGTAGCAGGCGAGCAGTACTTC